The TCR beta chain described here comes from a study of blood T cell repertoires in COVID-19. About the study: Samples representing acute and convalescent COVID-19 were sourced from the United States, Italy and Spain. Nucleic acid was either cDNA or gDNA, and it came from T cells, B-cell-depleted T cells, or PBMCs.

V lost 3 bases and J lost 1, with 6 bases in between. CDR1 LNHDA and CDR2 SQIVND come from the germline V gene (reference sequence). This CDR3 has 14 residues. Per the study methods: Amplified reference gene primers provided the basis for estimating nucleated cell counts. The table came from immunoSEQ multiplex PCR; TCRdb's copy has only in-frame clones and leaves some out. Clone size and the V and J calls come from that table; the DNA yielded D and trimming. Among a few hundred thousand clones listed, roughly 88% were seen once. The clonotype was recovered from a woman aged 25-40 years with active or convalescent COVID-19. The rearrangement joins TRBV19 to TRBJ2-2; D gene ambiguous. Sequenced material: peripheral blood. Here the CDR3 reads CASSMSGNTGELFF. CDR3 in DNA: TGTGCCAGTAGTATGTCAGGGAACACCGGGGAGCTGTTTTTT. The variable domain in full, completed from reference TRBV19 and TRBJ2-2, reads DGGITQSPKYLFRKEGQNVTLSCEQNLNHDAMYWYRQDPGQGLRLIYYSQIVNDFQKGDIAEGYSVSREKKESFPLTVTSAQKNPTAFYLCASSMSGNTGELFFGEGSRLTVL.